This entry describes one T cell receptor beta chain. Germline CDR1 is SGHTA and CDR2 is FQGNSA. The CDR3 is 18 amino acids. Unmatched junction bases numbered 21, after V lost 2 bases and J lost 12 bases. This record comes from a study of blood T cell repertoires in COVID-19. Study-level background: Samples taken during acute and convalescent COVID-19 were collected in the United States, Italy and Spain. PBMCs, B-cell-depleted T cells, or T cells provided the cDNA or gDNA that made up the material.

In the authors' workflow: Scientists estimated how many nucleated cells there were by amplifying reference gene primers. Measured with immunoSEQ multiplex PCR; TCRdb has only the in-frame clones, and not every one. V and J calls and clone size are those listed in that table; D and trimming were worked out from the DNA. The profile shows around 300,000 clones, around 90% of them singletons. What was sequenced was peripheral blood. This clonotype was sampled from a woman in her 40s who had recovered from COVID-19. The chain joins TRBV7-2 to TRBJ2-1; 8 positions agree with TRBD2. The CDR3 here is CASSLFPPGLAGSTGQFF. The CDR3 DNA follows: TGTGCCAGCAGCTTATTCCCTCCAGGGTTAGCGGGATCAACGGGGCAGTTCTTC.